This TCR beta chain was recovered during a study of T-cell reconstitution after alpha-beta-depleted transplantation in children. The CDR3 extends over 16 amino acids. V lost 3 bases and J 0 bases, leaving 13 bases between the germline ends. The germline V gene has CDR1 SEHNR and CDR2 FQNEAQ (reference sequence). Only a few counts were recorded for this clonotype. Using unique molecular identifiers, the investigators prepared the TCRbeta library. A single record per CDR3 protein comes from TCRdb applying MiXCR to the PCR reads. Here the sample spans some 200,000 distinct CDR3 sequences, over 9.5% being singletons.

Source: PBMCs from the stem cell graft donor, taken from the stem cell graft. This receptor was identified in a human donor who donated a stem cell graft to a child with SCID. The genes are TRBV7-9 and TRBJ2-3, with TRBD2 as a possible D gene (6 bases). The CDR3 sequence is CASSFPAGTSTDTQYF. The CDR3 coding sequence is TGTGCCAGCAGCTTTCCGGCGGGGACGAGCACAGATACGCAGTATTTT.